This note documents a single T cell receptor (beta chain) sequence. V was cut by 8 bases and J by 3 bases, with 19 bases left in between. The CDR3 consists of 15 residues. Looked up from germline, CDR1 is LGHDT and CDR2 is YNNKEL (reference sequence). These data belong to a study of blood T cell repertoires in COVID-19. Background on the study: In each case, the material was cDNA or gDNA derived from T cells, B-cell-depleted T cells, or PBMCs.

Authors' processing steps: For nucleated cells, counts were estimated from reference gene primer amplification. The data were produced by immunoSEQ multiplex PCR, yet TCRdb's version contains in-frame clones alone and is incomplete. Clone size and the V and J calls come from that table; the DNA yielded D and trimming. The sample shows some 380,000 clones, roughly 90% of them seen only once. V gene TRBV3-1 (or the pseudogene TRBV3-2) combines with J gene TRBJ1-2; D possibly corresponds to TRBD1 (5 bases). The sequence derives from a woman aged 40-49 years with acute COVID-19. Sequencing was done on a sample of PBMCs or T cells enriched from blood (not recorded which). The chain's CDR3 is CASAPSTDSYYGYTF. CDR3 sequence (DNA): TGTGCCAGCGCTCCTTCCACAGACAGTTACTATGGCTACACCTTC.